Shown below are 32 T cell receptor beta chains from a single sample sequenced in a study of cytomegalovirus exposure and HLA in healthy donors. The PCR was carried out with 60 Vbeta primers and 13 Jbeta primers. Sequencing was performed with immunoSEQ multiplex PCR; in TCRdb, only in-frame clones are kept and a portion is missing. The sample lists 85,000 to 100,000 clones, roughly 80% occurring once. The specimen sequenced was PBMCs. Every receptor here comes from a man over 45 in good health and CMV-seropositive.

This clone was picked up a small number of times. The V call is TRBV5-5, the J call TRBJ1-2; weak D call: TRBD1 (6 bases). Trimming pared 4 bases from V and 4 bases from J, leaving 14 bases between. Germline assignment: CDR1 SGHKS and CDR2 YYEKEE (reference sequence). The CDR3 is made up of 14 amino acids. The DNA for the CDR3 is TGTGCCAGCAGCCCGGACAGCGGCGGCTATGGCTACACCTTC. It encodes CASSPDSGGYGYTF. Full variable domain (remainder filled in from reference TRBV5-5 and TRBJ1-2): DAGVTQSPTHLIKTRGQQVTLRCSPISGHKSVSWYQQVLGQGPQFIFQYYEKEERGRGNFPDRFSARQFPNYSSELNVNALLLGDSALYLCASSPDSGGYGYTFGSGTRLTVV.

The chain uses TRBV4-3 and TRBJ2-1; 10 bases align to TRBD2. CDR3 length: 18 amino acids. From germline, CDR1 is LGHNA and CDR2 YSLEER. With 0 bases clipped from V and 0 bases from J, the junction kept 5 bases outside the gene matches. The CDR3 region has the DNA TGCGCCAGCAGCCAAGAGGTAGCGGGGGGAAACTCCTACAATGAGCAGTTCTTC. Protein product: CASSQEVAGGNSYNEQFF.

V usage is TRBV29-1 and J usage is TRBJ2-5, with D possibly matching TRBD2 (6 bases). This CDR3 region has 15 residues. V shed 2 bases and J shed 5 bases, with 18 bases lying between them. The germline V gene encodes CDR1 SQVTM and CDR2 ANQGSEA. The CDR3 reads CSVEPGREVVETQYF. CDR3 DNA sequence: TGCAGCGTTGAACCGGGTAGGGAGGTGGTGGAGACCCAGTACTTC.

The rearrangement joins TRBV4-3 to TRBJ2-5; 10 nucleotides match TRBD1. The CDR3 is 16 amino acids. V lost 2 bases and J lost 5; bases outside the gene matches: 8. The germline CDR1 and CDR2 sequences are LGHNA and YSLEER. In DNA form, the CDR3 reads TGCGCCAGCAGCCAAATCGGGACAGGGGTGGGTGAGACCCAGTACTTC. This encodes CASSQIGTGVGETQYF.

The chain employs TRBV27 and TRBJ1-1; 7 bases match TRBD1. The CDR3 extends over 13 amino acids. Germline values: CDR1 MNHEY, CDR2 SMNVEV (reference sequence). V lost 6 bases and J lost 5; bases outside the gene matches: 6. For the CDR3, the DNA is TGTGCCAGCAGCGAACAGGGGAGAACTGAAGCTTTCTTT. This sequence encodes CASSEQGRTEAFF.

The rearrangement joins TRBV9 to TRBJ1-1; D call uncertain. The CDR3 covers 12 residues. The V and J ends lost 4 bases and 5 bases respectively, with 9 bases between them. Germline CDR1 is SGDLS and CDR2 is YYNGEE. The CDR3 nucleotides are TGTGCCAGCAGCTCCCCGGGGACTGAAGCTTTCTTT. Translation: CASSSPGTEAFF.

About this clone itself: One end of the junction does not line up with germline, which may come from a read error. The rearrangement links TRBV5-6 to TRBJ1-2, with D hard to call. This CDR3 is built from 13 residues. CDR1 SGHDT and CDR2 YYEEEE come from the germline V gene. For the CDR3, the DNA is TGTGCCAGCAGCTTGGATCCGGGAATGGGCTGCACCTTC. It encodes CASSLDPGMGCTF.

J is TRBJ2-7 and V is TRBV5-5; TRBD1 is a possible D gene (6 bases). The V gene's germline CDR1 is SGHKS and CDR2 YYEKEE (reference sequence). CDR3 length equals 15 residues. V lost 4 bases to trimming and J lost 3 bases, with 17 bases between them. The CDR3 DNA sequence: TGTGCCAGCAGCGATCCAGGGACATACGGCTACGAGCAGTACTTC. It encodes CASSDPGTYGYEQYF.

This chain connects TRBV7-8 to TRBJ2-7; 12 bases line up with TRBD2. Trimming cost V 4 bases and J 6 bases; bases outside gene matches: 7. CDR3 size: 15 residues. Germline values: CDR1 SGHVS, CDR2 FQNEAQ. CDR3 amino acids: CASSSSGGAVVEQYF. CDR3 nucleotide sequence: TGTGCCAGCAGCTCTAGCGGGGGGGCGGTGGTCGAGCAGTACTTC.

This sequence joins TRBV5-1 and TRBJ2-1; D is perhaps TRBD2 (6 bases). CDR1 is SGHRS and CDR2 is YFSETQ in the germline V gene. The CDR3 runs to 15 residues. The ends were cut back, 4 bases at V and 7 bases at J, with 18 bases in the middle. The CDR3 coding sequence is TGCGCCAGCAGCACACTGGGCAGACTAGTGAATGAGCAGTTCTTC. This translates into CASSTLGRLVNEQFF.

CDR3 amino acids: CASSAAGYEQYF. The CDR3 DNA sequence: TGCGCCAGCAGCGCCGCAGGGTACGAGCAGTACTTC. The rearrangement joins TRBV5-1 to TRBJ2-5, with D possibly TRBD1 on 5 matching bases. The end of the DNA is better explained by TRBJ2-7, so the J call may be wrong. Per the germline V gene, CDR1 is SGHRS and CDR2 is YFSETQ. The CDR3 has 12 amino acids.

The CDR3 loop is CASSGQGARSTEAFF. The CDR3 DNA reads TGTGCCAGCAGTGGACAGGGGGCGCGGAGCACTGAAGCTTTCTTT. The chain has TRBV2 and TRBJ1-1; 10 bases are shared with TRBD1. The CDR3 consists of 15 residues. Germline V CDR1 and CDR2: SNHLY, FYNNEI. V trimming: 4 bases; J trimming: 4 bases; junction bases outside the gene matches: 6.

The CDR3 loop is CASSLSGGATDTQYF. In DNA, the CDR3 is TGTGCCAGCAGCCTAAGCGGGGGGGCCACAGATACGCAGTATTTT. The genes are TRBV7-6 and TRBJ2-3; TRBD2 matches at 10 bases. This CDR3 region has 15 residues. V was pared by 5 bases and J by 2 bases, with 4 bases of the junction left unmatched. Germline assignment: CDR1 SGHVS and CDR2 FNYEAQ.

V gene TRBV19 combines with J gene TRBJ1-1; possible D gene TRBD1, 6 bases. CDR3 length: 16 amino acids. Deletions cut 7 bases from V and 5 bases from J, with 23 bases between. Germline V lookup: CDR1 LNHDA, CDR2 SQIVND (reference sequence). The CDR3 nucleotides are TGTGCCAGTAATCCCGCATACTTACAGGGAGGGACTGAAGCTTTCTTT. Protein sequence: CASNPAYLQGGTEAFF.

The chain combines TRBV2 with TRBJ1-6, with D unresolved. The CDR3 length is 14 residues. V lost 7 bases, J lost 7 bases, and 14 bases lay in between. The V gene's germline CDR1 is SNHLY and CDR2 FYNNEI. CDR3 DNA: TGTGCCAGCACCCAGCAGGTAGCGAATTCACCCCTCCACTTT. It translates to CASTQQVANSPLHF.

V is TRBV6-6 and J is TRBJ1-2; 8 bases agree with TRBD1. This CDR3 comprises 15 residues. Germline V CDR1 and CDR2: MNHNY, SVGAGI (reference sequence). The junction had 9 bases not matched to a gene; V was cut back by 5 bases and J by 4 bases. CDR3 in amino acids: CASSATTGTGYGYTF. The CDR3 bases are TGTGCCAGCAGTGCTACGACAGGGACAGGCTATGGCTACACCTTC.

The chain uses TRBV9 and TRBJ2-3; no clear D. The CDR3 has 15 residues. Germline loops: CDR1 SGDLS, CDR2 YYNGEE. V lost 0 bases and J 4 bases, leaving 12 bases between the germline ends. CDR3 coding DNA: TGTGCCAGCAGCGTAGTAGACCCCAGGTCAGATACGCAGTATTTT. This gives the protein CASSVVDPRSDTQYF.

Only a few counts were recorded for this clone. The V call is TRBV12-5, the J call TRBJ2-3; 10 nucleotides agree with TRBD1. Germline V gives CDR1 LGHNT, CDR2 FRNRAP. V shed 1 base, J shed 4 bases, and the junction held 11 bases outside the gene matches. This CDR3 is 18 amino acids long. CDR3 sequence reads: CASGLGRAGTGESDTQYF. CDR3 nucleotide sequence: TGTGCTAGTGGTTTGGGGAGAGCCGGGACAGGGGAATCAGATACGCAGTATTTT. Full variable domain (remainder filled in from reference TRBV12-5 and TRBJ2-3): DARVTQTPRHKVTEMGQEVTMRCQPILGHNTVFWYRQTMMQGLELLAYFRNRAPLDDSGMPKDRFSAEMPDATLATLKIQPSEPRDSAVYFCASGLGRAGTGESDTQYFGPGTRLTVL.

V is TRBV28 and J is TRBJ1-4, with D unclear. Per the germline V gene, CDR1 is MDHEN and CDR2 is SYDVKM. The CDR3 is 16 residues long. Trimming stripped 5 bases from V and 3 bases from J, with 16 bases between. The chain's CDR3 is CASSPSRGRANEKLFF. CDR3 bases: TGTGCCAGCAGTCCATCCCGGGGAAGGGCTAATGAAAAACTGTTTTTT.

This clone was observed a single time. In DNA form, the CDR3 reads TGTGCCAGCAATGGGGACAGGTCTAATTCACCCCTCCACTTT. Its protein is CASNGDRSNSPLHF. The chain couples TRBV28 to TRBJ1-6, with TRBD1 identical over 8 bases. The CDR3 has 14 residues. Germline trimming cut 7 bases from V and 6 bases from J; bases unmatched to any gene: 5. Germline V CDR1 and CDR2: MDHEN, SYDVKM.

This chain connects TRBV2 to TRBJ2-7, with 8 bases lining up with TRBD1. Germline-derived CDR1 and CDR2 are SNHLY and FYNNEI. The CDR3 runs to 15 residues. V lost 6 bases to trimming and J lost 0 bases; unmatched junction nucleotides: 7. The CDR3: CASRIGQGFSYEQYF. As DNA, the CDR3 is TGTGCCAGCAGAATCGGACAGGGATTCTCCTACGAGCAGTACTTC.

The rearrangement links TRBV4-3 to TRBJ2-1; tentatively, D is TRBD1 (6 bases). V was pared by 3 bases and J by 3 bases, with 9 bases between. CDR1 and CDR2 from the germline V gene are LGHNA and YSLEER. This CDR3 region has 14 residues. Here the CDR3 DNA reads TGCGCCAGCAGCCATGCAGGGGTCTACAATGAGCAGTTCTTC. Protein sequence: CASSHAGVYNEQFF.

V is TRBV29-1 and J is TRBJ1-2; D is possibly TRBD1 (5 bases). There are 12 residues in the CDR3. Germline V gene lookup returns CDR1 SQVTM and CDR2 ANQGSEA. V lost 5 bases to trimming and J lost 1 base, with 8 bases between them. The CDR3 nucleotides are TGCAGCGTTCCTCAGGGTAACTATGGCTACACCTTC. Its protein is CSVPQGNYGYTF.

V usage is TRBV28 and J usage is TRBJ2-7; 9 nucleotides match TRBD1. Trimming took 6 bases from V and 1 from J; bases not matched to a gene: 7. The length of the CDR3 is 15 residues. Germline values: CDR1 MDHEN, CDR2 SYDVKM. The CDR3 reads CASRPDRGLSYEQYF. The CDR3 nucleotides read TGTGCCAGCAGGCCCGACAGGGGGTTATCCTACGAGCAGTACTTC. Drawing the rest from reference TRBV28 and TRBJ2-7, the complete variable domain is DVKVTQSSRYLVKRTGEKVFLECVQDMDHENMFWYRQDPGLGLRLIYFSYDVKMKEKGDIPEGYSVSREKKERFSLILESASTNQTSMYLCASRPDRGLSYEQYFGPGTRLTVT.

This chain links TRBV28 with TRBJ1-1; D not resolved. The V end was cut by 7 bases, the J end by 2 bases, with 11 bases between. The CDR3 consists of 13 residues. CDR1 and CDR2 from the germline V gene are MDHEN and SYDVKM. CDR3 in amino acids: CASIQQHNTEAFF. The CDR3, as DNA: TGTGCCAGCATACAGCAGCACAACACTGAAGCTTTCTTT.

The J gene is TRBJ2-7, the V gene TRBV30, with 7 bases fitting TRBD2. V lost 2 bases to trimming and J lost 0 bases; unmatched junction nucleotides: 4. CDR3 length equals 14 residues. CDR1 is GTSNPN and CDR2 is SVGIG in the germline V gene (reference sequence). DNA for the CDR3: TGTGCCTGGAGTCTCGGGGGGAGCTCCTACGAGCAGTACTTC. The encoded protein is CAWSLGGSSYEQYF.

The chain employs TRBV25-1 and TRBJ1-2; 9 bases line up with TRBD1. Germline values: CDR1 MGHDK, CDR2 SYGVNS. After removal of 8 bases from V and 4 bases from J, the junction contained 11 bases not matched to a gene. This CDR3 is 15 amino acids long. In DNA, the CDR3 is TGTGCCAGCCAACCCCCGGGACAGGGAGGCTATGGCTACACCTTC. Translated: CASQPPGQGGYGYTF.

This clone was observed a single time. V usage is TRBV7-2 and J usage is TRBJ2-3; tentative D call: TRBD1 (6 bases). Germline V gene sequence: CDR1 SGHTA, CDR2 FQGNSA. Trimming removed 3 bases at V and 0 bases at J, with 7 bases between. There are 14 residues in the CDR3. CDR3 loop: CASSFQGSTDTQYF. As DNA, the CDR3 is TGTGCCAGCAGCTTCCAGGGGAGCACAGATACGCAGTATTTT.

The chain uses TRBV11-1 and TRBJ2-3; D possibly corresponds to TRBD2 (6 bases). Per germline, CDR1 SGHAT and CDR2 FQDESV (reference sequence). Trimming pared 3 bases from V and 3 bases from J, leaving 16 bases between. The CDR3 sequence is 16 residues long. The CDR3, as DNA: TGTGCCAGCAGCTTTGGGGGGTCGGGGTATACAGATACGCAGTATTTT. It encodes CASSFGGSGYTDTQYF.

The CDR3 reads CASSQVFGELATDTQYF. Here the CDR3 DNA reads TGCGCCAGCAGCCAAGTTTTCGGGGAGCTTGCCACAGATACGCAGTATTTT. The chain is built from TRBV4-3 and TRBJ2-3; a weak D match, TRBD2 (5 bases). Per germline, CDR1 LGHNA and CDR2 YSLEER. The CDR3 has 17 residues. V lost 1 base and J 2 bases, leaving 16 bases between the germline ends.

The V gene is TRBV5-1, the J gene TRBJ1-5; D is unclear. V was clipped by 0 bases and J by 1 base, with 8 bases between them. The CDR3 runs to 15 residues. The germline CDR1 and CDR2 sequences are SGHRS and YFSETQ. The CDR3 DNA follows: TGCGCCAGCAGCTTGGACAGAGGGAGCAATCAGCCCCAGCATTTT. Its translation is CASSLDRGSNQPQHF.

Only one count was recorded for this clone. This chain joins TRBV19 and TRBJ1-4; D uncertain. Trimming removed 7 bases at V and 8 bases at J, with 17 bases between. Germline V gives CDR1 LNHDA, CDR2 SQIVND (reference sequence). The CDR3 sequence is 14 residues long. The CDR3 DNA sequence: TGTGCCAGTAATACATTGCCCGGCGGCGAAAAACTGTTTTTT. Its translation is CASNTLPGGEKLFF.